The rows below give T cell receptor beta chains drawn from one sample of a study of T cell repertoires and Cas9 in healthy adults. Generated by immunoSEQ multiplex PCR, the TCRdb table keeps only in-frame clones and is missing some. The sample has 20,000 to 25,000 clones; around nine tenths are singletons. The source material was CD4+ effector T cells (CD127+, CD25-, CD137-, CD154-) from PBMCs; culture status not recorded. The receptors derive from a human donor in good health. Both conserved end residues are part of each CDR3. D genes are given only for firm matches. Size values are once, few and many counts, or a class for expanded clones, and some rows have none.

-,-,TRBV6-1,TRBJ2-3,CASRNTMSGTQYF,TGTGCCAGCAGGAACACGATGAGCGGTACGCAGTATTTT
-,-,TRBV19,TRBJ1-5,CASSIKGYSNQPQHF,TGTGCCAGTAGTATTAAAGGGTATAGCAATCAGCCCCAGCATTTT
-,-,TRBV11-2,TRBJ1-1,CASSSGQPGDTEAFF,TGTGCCAGCAGCTCCGGACAGCCGGGAGACACTGAAGCTTTCTTT
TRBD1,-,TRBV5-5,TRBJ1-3,CASSLVTGAGNTIYF,TGTGCCAGCAGCTTGGTGACAGGGGCTGGAAACACCATATATTTT
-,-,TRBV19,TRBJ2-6,CASSSDSLITGANVLTF,TGTGCCAGTAGCTCGGACAGCTTAATAACTGGGGCCAACGTCCTGACTTTC
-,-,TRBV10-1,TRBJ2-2,CAAYDQNTGELFF,TGCGCCGCGTATGACCAAAACACCGGGGAGCTGTTTTTT
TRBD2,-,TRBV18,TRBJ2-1,CASSPRPGTSGHNEQFF,TGTGCCAGCTCACCAAGACCCGGGACTAGCGGGCACAATGAGCAGTTCTTC
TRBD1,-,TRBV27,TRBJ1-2,CASGRDRLYGYTF,TGTGCCAGCGGGCGGGACAGACTCTATGGCTACACCTTC
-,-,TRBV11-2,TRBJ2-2,CASSQQGSGELFF,TGTGCCAGCAGCCAACAGGGATCCGGGGAGCTGTTTTTT
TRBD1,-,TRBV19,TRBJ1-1,CASTRTGVGAWNTEAFF,TGTGCCAGTACTCGGACAGGGGTAGGTGCGTGGAACACTGAAGCTTTCTTT
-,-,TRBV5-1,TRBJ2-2,CASSLEQGWNTGELFF,TGCGCCAGCAGCTTGGAACAGGGTTGGAACACCGGGGAGCTGTTTTTT
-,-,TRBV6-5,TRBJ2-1,CASSRVFSKGNEQFF,TGTGCCAGCAGCCGGGTGTTTTCAAAGGGGAATGAGCAGTTCTTC
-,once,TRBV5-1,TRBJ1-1,CASFSDWGGTEAFF,TGCGCCAGCTTTAGCGATTGGGGGGGCACTGAAGCTTTCTTT
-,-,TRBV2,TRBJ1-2,CASRSGGDYGYTF,TGTGCCAGCAGATCCGGGGGCGACTATGGCTACACCTTC
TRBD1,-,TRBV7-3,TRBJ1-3,CASSLIGGDSFYSGNTIYF,TGTGCCAGCAGCTTAATTGGCGGGGACAGTTTTTACTCTGGAAACACCATATATTTT
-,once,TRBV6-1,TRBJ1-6,CASSEVRNSPLHF,TGTGCCAGCAGTGAAGTCAGAAATTCACCCCTCCACTTT
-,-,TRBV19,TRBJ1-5,CASSIVQGNQPQHF,TGTGCCAGTAGTATCGTCCAGGGCAATCAGCCCCAGCATTTT
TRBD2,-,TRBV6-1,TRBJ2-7,CASSRLAGAYEQYF,TGTGCCAGCAGTCGGCTAGCGGGGGCCTACGAGCAGTACTTC
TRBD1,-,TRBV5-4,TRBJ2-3,CASSLARGRIDTQYF,TGTGCCAGCAGCTTGGCGAGGGGGCGCATAGATACGCAGTATTTT
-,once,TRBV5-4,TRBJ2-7,CASSSSADSTYEQYF,TGTGCCAGCAGCTCGTCGGCGGATAGCACCTACGAGCAGTACTTC
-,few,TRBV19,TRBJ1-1,CAISPNPNTEAFF,TGTGCCATCTCTCCAAATCCGAACACTGAAGCTTTCTTT
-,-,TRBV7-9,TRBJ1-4,CASSSGLNWGNEKLFF,TGTGCCAGCAGCTCGGGACTCAACTGGGGGAATGAAAAACTGTTTTTT
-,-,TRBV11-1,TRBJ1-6,CASSLALRTERRSPLHF,TGTGCCAGCAGCTTAGCGCTGAGAACAGAAAGGAGGTCACCCCTCCACTTT
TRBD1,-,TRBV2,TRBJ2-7,CASSVLAGTGIYEQYF,TGTGCCAGCAGTGTCCTTGCCGGGACAGGGATCTACGAGCAGTACTTC
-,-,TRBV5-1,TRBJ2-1,CASNLAAGSSYNEQFF,TGCGCCAGCAACCTCGCGGCGGGTAGCTCCTACAATGAGCAGTTCTTC
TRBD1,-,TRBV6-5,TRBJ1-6,CASSSAGGLSSPLHF,TGTGCCAGCAGTTCAGCAGGGGGCCTAAGTTCACCCCTCCACTTT
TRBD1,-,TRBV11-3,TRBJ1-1,CASSLGQGAAEAFF,TGTGCCAGCAGCTTAGGACAGGGGGCCGCTGAAGCTTTCTTT
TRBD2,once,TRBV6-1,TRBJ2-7,CASRGLAYEQYF,TGTGCCAGCAGGGGACTAGCCTACGAGCAGTACTTC
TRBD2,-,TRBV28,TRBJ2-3,CASSPRWRGSTDTQYF,TGTGCCAGCAGTCCCCGCTGGCGGGGGAGCACAGATACGCAGTATTTT
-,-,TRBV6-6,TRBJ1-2,CASSYAGSGYGYTF,TGTGCCAGCAGTTATGCGGGGAGCGGCTATGGCTACACCTTC
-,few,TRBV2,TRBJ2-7,CASSEPMLLGVYEQYF,TGTGCCAGCAGCGAACCCATGCTACTAGGGGTCTACGAGCAGTACTTC